This entry describes one T cell receptor beta chain. The data are from a study of shared T cell receptors in the human thymus. Libraries were prepared by immunoSEQ multiplex PCR; TCRdb keeps only in-frame clonotypes and omits some of them. This sample has about 660,000 clones, with approximately 88% found just once. The CDR3 sequence is 12 residues long. V gave up 7 bases and J gave up 0 bases, with 6 bases separating them. CDR1 and CDR2 (germline): LNHDA, SQIVND (reference sequence). The same data also contributed to another study, on human thymus T cells. That study adds: Healthy Finnish infants undergoing corrective surgery for congenital heart defects were used as donors. Thymus was obtained from resections taken during corrective heart surgery. Unrelated individuals had highly overlapping thymic repertoires, as reported in related research.

This TCR derives from a boy under two years old with a congenital heart defect. This rearrangement joins TRBV19 to TRBJ1-2; D is unresolved. Sequencing was performed on thymocytes. CDR3 sequence (DNA): TGTGCCAGTATTGGGCCTAACTATGGCTACACCTTC. Translating it yields CASIGPNYGYTF.